One and the same sample provided the 23 T cell receptor beta chains below, sequenced in a study of T cell responses to AZD1222 COVID-19 vaccine. The table came from immunoSEQ multiplex PCR; TCRdb's copy has only in-frame clones and leaves some out. Of about 140,000 clones in the sample, approximately 90% were seen once. The input for sequencing was peripheral blood, taken 28 days after the second AZD1222 dose. The receptors derive from an adult who received the AZD1222 COVID-19 vaccine.

The CDR3 reads CSVHRESNYGYTF. The CDR3 bases are TGCAGCGTTCACCGCGAATCTAACTATGGCTACACCTTC. The V and J genes are TRBV29-1 and TRBJ1-2, with unresolved D. This CDR3 has 13 amino acids. V was cut by 5 bases and J by 0 bases, with 10 bases left in between. Per the germline V gene, CDR1 is SQVTM and CDR2 is ANQGSEA.

J is TRBJ1-1 and V is TRBV9; a weak D match, TRBD1 (6 bases). Trimming pared 2 bases from V and 0 bases from J, leaving 11 bases between. Germline V CDR1 and CDR2: SGDLS, YYNGEE. The CDR3 runs to 15 residues. CDR3 region: CASSVTGTMNTEAFF. CDR3 DNA: TGTGCCAGCAGCGTTACCGGGACAATGAACACTGAAGCTTTCTTT.

The CDR3 DNA reads TGTGCCAGTAGTATAGATATAAGTGCAACTAATGAAAAACTGTTTTTT. As protein: CASSIDISATNEKLFF. V usage is TRBV19 and J usage is TRBJ1-4; D is unclear. This CDR3 comprises 16 residues. Germline values: CDR1 LNHDA, CDR2 SQIVND (reference sequence). Trimming stripped 0 bases from V and 0 bases from J, with 8 bases between.

The CDR3 nucleotides read TGTGCCAGCAGCCAAGCTTTACTAGCGGGAAGTACGCAGTATTTT. Protein product: CASSQALLAGSTQYF. The V call is TRBV4-2, the J call TRBJ2-3; 10 bases are a match to TRBD2. Germline CDR1 LGHNA, CDR2 YNFKEQ. The CDR3 length is 15 residues. J lost 8 bases, V lost 1 base, and 6 bases had no gene match.

Here the CDR3 reads CASSPRTSVINTQYF. The CDR3 DNA reads TGTGCCAGCAGTCCACGGACTAGCGTTATCAATACGCAGTATTTT. The rearrangement links TRBV28 to TRBJ2-3, with 9 bases that match TRBD2. Trimming cost V 5 bases and J 7 bases; bases outside gene matches: 10. CDR3 size: 15 residues. Germline CDR1 MDHEN, CDR2 SYDVKM.

The CDR3 here is CASSPESSNQPQHF. The CDR3 nucleotides are TGTGCCAGCTCACCAGAATCCTCCAATCAGCCCCAGCATTTT. V gene TRBV18 combines with J gene TRBJ1-5; no clear D gene. CDR1 is KGHSH, CDR2 LQKENI, per germline. The CDR3 loop spans 14 amino acids. V shed 2 bases and J shed 3 bases, with 8 bases lying between them.

This rearrangement joins TRBV28 to TRBJ1-1; maybe TRBD1 (5 bases). The CDR3 loop spans 14 amino acids. Germline CDR1 is MDHEN and CDR2 is SYDVKM. Trimming removed 5 bases from V and 10 bases from J, with 20 bases in between. CDR3 sequence reads: CASSTGTAHVGAFF. For the CDR3, the DNA is TGTGCCAGCAGTACCGGGACTGCGCATGTTGGAGCTTTCTTT.

The V call is TRBV7-2, the J call TRBJ1-3; TRBD1 is a possible D gene (5 bases). Germline V CDR1 and CDR2: SGHTA, FQGNSA. The CDR3 loop spans 14 amino acids. Between the trimmed V and J ends, which lost 11 bases and 6 bases, there was a span of 20 bases. Here the CDR3 reads CAAGAQANSNTIYF. The CDR3 DNA follows: TGTGCCGCCGGGGCGCAGGCGAACTCAAACACCATATATTTT.

This clone has only a few counts. The chain uses TRBV24-1 and TRBJ2-2; D is perhaps TRBD1 (6 bases). Per germline, CDR1 KGHDR and CDR2 SFDVKD. The CDR3 consists of 16 residues. V was cut by 5 bases and J by 2 bases, with 14 bases left in between. CDR3 sequence (DNA): TGTGCCACCAGTGGAAGAGGGGGAACTAACACCGGGGAGCTGTTTTTT. Amino acids: CATSGRGGTNTGELFF.

The genes are TRBV4-1 and TRBJ1-1, with TRBD1 matching over 10 bases. V lost 0 bases to trimming and J lost 4 bases; unmatched junction nucleotides: 14. Germline assignment: CDR1 MGHRA and CDR2 YSYEKL. The CDR3 contains 19 residues. CDR3 in amino acids: CASSQEGFRLGTGATEAFF. The DNA of the CDR3 is TGCGCCAGCAGCCAAGAAGGGTTTAGGTTAGGGACAGGGGCCACTGAAGCTTTCTTT.

The rearrangement joins TRBV4-1 to TRBJ1-2; no definite D call. The CDR3 length is 15 residues. The germline V gene encodes CDR1 MGHRA and CDR2 YSYEKL. The V end lost 0 bases, the J end lost 5 bases, and 13 bases lay between the germline ends. CDR3: CASSQEHSGGYGYTF. The CDR3 bases are TGCGCCAGCAGCCAAGAACATTCTGGAGGATATGGCTACACCTTC.

V and J are TRBV19 and TRBJ1-6; D is perhaps TRBD1 (5 bases). This CDR3 has 17 residues. V dropped 4 bases and J dropped 0 bases, with 13 bases sitting between them. CDR1 and CDR2 (germline): LNHDA, SQIVND (reference sequence). CDR3 in amino acids: CASSNRQLSSYNSPLHF. CDR3 bases: TGTGCCAGTAGTAACCGACAGCTGAGCTCCTATAATTCACCCCTCCACTTT. The full variable domain, with the rest looked up from reference TRBV19 and TRBJ1-6, is DGGITQSPKYLFRKEGQNVTLSCEQNLNHDAMYWYRQDPGQGLRLIYYSQIVNDFQKGDIAEGYSVSREKKESFPLTVTSAQKNPTAFYLCASSNRQLSSYNSPLHFGNGTRLTVT.

The chain couples TRBV15 to TRBJ2-5, with D unresolved. From germline, CDR1 is LNHNV and CDR2 YYDKDF (reference sequence). V was trimmed by 1 base and J by 4 bases, leaving 1 base between them. CDR3 length: 11 residues. The CDR3 loop is CATSRVETQYF. As DNA, the CDR3 is TGTGCCACCAGCAGAGTAGAGACCCAGTACTTC.

CDR3 loop: CASSLGGYEKVFF. CDR3 coding DNA: TGTGCCAGCAGCTTAGGTGGCTACGAGAAGGTGTTTTTT. This sequence joins TRBV7-9 and TRBJ1-4; D is undetermined. Looked up from germline, CDR1 is SEHNR and CDR2 is FQNEAQ (reference sequence). The CDR3 loop spans 13 amino acids. The V gene lost 1 base and the J gene lost 15 bases, with 15 bases spanning the gap.

The rearrangement links TRBV28 to TRBJ2-3, with 8 bases aligning to TRBD1. CDR3 length: 15 residues. The junction had 10 bases not matched to a gene; V was cut back by 5 bases and J by 6 bases. CDR1 and CDR2 from the germline V gene are MDHEN and SYDVKM. CDR3 DNA sequence: TGTGCCAGCAGTCCCGGTACAGGGGGAGGTGATACGCAGTATTTT. This codes for CASSPGTGGGDTQYF.

The chain couples TRBV7-8 to TRBJ1-1, with D unresolved. Germline-derived CDR1 and CDR2 are SGHVS and FQNEAQ. V dropped 0 bases and J dropped 2 bases, with 7 bases sitting between them. This CDR3 has 14 amino acids. CDR3: CASSLARVNTEAFF. The CDR3 DNA reads TGTGCCAGCAGCTTAGCAAGGGTAAACACTGAAGCTTTCTTT.

V and J are TRBV5-5 and TRBJ1-2; D not certain. The CDR3 contains 14 residues. Germline CDR1 reads SGHKS; CDR2 reads YYEKEE (reference sequence). The V end lost 7 bases, the J end lost 4 bases, and 17 bases lay between the germline ends. The DNA of the CDR3 is TGTGCCAGCCGGCCGGTCGGTGGGATCTATGGCTACACCTTC. It translates to CASRPVGGIYGYTF.

CDR3 nucleotide sequence: TGTGCCAGCAGCGTAGGTTCAGGGCGCTATGGCTACACCTTC. Protein sequence: CASSVGSGRYGYTF. The V call is TRBV9, the J call TRBJ1-2; maybe TRBD1 (5 bases). Trimming took off 0 bases at V and 4 bases at J, with 10 bases between the two ends. CDR1 and CDR2 (germline): SGDLS, YYNGEE. The CDR3 is 14 residues long.

The V and J genes are TRBV5-4 and TRBJ2-7; no firm D call. The V and J ends lost 3 bases and 3 bases respectively, with 10 bases between them. There are 13 residues in the CDR3. Germline CDR1 reads SGHNT; CDR2 reads YYREEE (reference sequence). The CDR3 sequence: CASSYNWGYEQYF. DNA of the CDR3: TGTGCCAGCAGCTACAACTGGGGCTACGAGCAGTACTTC.

V gene TRBV28 combines with J gene TRBJ2-1, with 7 nucleotides matching TRBD1. Unmatched junction bases numbered 8, after V lost 10 bases and J lost 5 bases. The length of the CDR3 is 13 residues. Looked up from germline, CDR1 is MDHEN and CDR2 is SYDVKM. Written as DNA, the CDR3 is TGTGCCACGTTGGTACAGGGGAACAATGAGCAGTTCTTC. This translates into CATLVQGNNEQFF.

This clone was recorded once. The chain joins TRBV4-2 to TRBJ1-3; D is unresolved. The CDR3 length is 16 residues. Germline V lookup: CDR1 LGHNA, CDR2 YNFKEQ. Trimming shortened V by 3 bases and J by 0 bases, and 12 bases separated the two germline ends. The CDR3 spells CASSQRDKPSGNTIYF. The DNA of the CDR3 is TGTGCCAGCAGCCAGAGAGACAAACCCTCTGGAAACACCATATATTTT.

This chain uses TRBV12-3 or TRBV12-4 with TRBJ2-3; no definite D call. V was trimmed by 10 bases and J by 2 bases, leaving 10 bases between them. The CDR3 is made up of 12 amino acids. CDR3 nucleotides: TGTGCCACCTCTCCCAACACAGATACGCAGTATTTT. This encodes CATSPNTDTQYF.

The V call is TRBV5-1, the J call TRBJ1-4, with D perhaps TRBD1 (6 bases). V lost 0 bases and J 4 bases, leaving 7 bases between the germline ends. Germline loops: CDR1 SGHRS, CDR2 YFSETQ. This CDR3 is 14 amino acids long. The DNA for the CDR3 is TGCGCCAGCAGCTTGGGACAGGTTAATGAAAAACTGTTTTTT. Translating gives CASSLGQVNEKLFF. The whole variable domain, remainder taken from reference TRBV5-1 and TRBJ1-4, is KAGVTQTPRYLIKTRGQQVTLSCSPISGHRSVSWYQQTPGQGLQFLFEYFSETQRNKGNFPGRFSGRQFSNSRSEMNVSTLELGDSALYLCASSLGQVNEKLFFGSGTQLSVL.